This section outlines one TCR beta chain sequence together with its context. Its specificity is not known. The same CDR3 also results from other DNA sequences found in this sample. CDR3 length: 12 residues. Trimming stripped 8 bases from V and 1 base from J, with 7 bases between. Germline CDR1 SGHNT, CDR2 YENEEA. This specimen comes from a study of lymphopenia after photon versus proton radiotherapy. Findings of the study overall: Post-nadir diversity loss with photons came from oligoclonal expansion, particularly CD8+ Temra cells. In patients who died, overall survival fell as post-nadir TCR diversity dropped more.

Only in-frame clones appear in the TCRdb table, and some are missing; sequencing was by immunoSEQ multiplex PCR. In the table there are tens of thousands of clones, about four fifths of which are singletons. Specimen: peripheral blood, collected from a patient treated with proton-based radiotherapy. The receptor was isolated from a man in his 60s with pancreatic cancer. This chain uses TRBV11-3 with TRBJ2-3; D could derive from TRBD1 or TRBD2 (6 bases each). The CDR3 nucleotides read TGTGCCAGCGGGGGGCGCACAGATACGCAGTATTTT. It is translated as CASGGRTDTQYF. Together with reference TRBV11-3 and TRBJ2-3, the CDR3 gives the full variable domain: EAGVVQSPRYKIIEKKQPVAFWCNPISGHNTLYWYLQNLGQGPELLIRYENEEAVDDSQLPKDRFSAERLKGVDSTLKIQPAELGDSAVYLCASGGRTDTQYFGPGTRLTVL.